Listed below are T cell receptor beta chains from one sample, sequenced in a study of stem cell transplantation in POMP-related autoinflammatory disease. Measured with immunoSEQ multiplex PCR; TCRdb has only the in-frame clones, and not every one. The sample includes around 32,000 clones, 85% to 90% of them seen just once. The sample was CD4+ T cells from PBMCs, taken before stem cell transplantation. The receptors derive from a human donor with POMP-related autoinflammation and immune dysregulation (PRAID). CDR3s include the opening cysteine and the closing phenylalanine or tryptophan. A D gene is named only where the DNA matches it firmly. For some rows the clone size is stated as once, few or many, or as a class when expanded; others skip it.

D	V	J	size	DNA	CDR3
TRBD1	TRBV7-9	TRBJ1-5	.	TGTGCCAGCAGCTTAGTTTTGACAGGGGTGAGTCAGCCCCAGCATTTT	CASSLVLTGVSQPQHF
.	TRBV2	TRBJ1-2	.	TGTGCCAGCAGTGAGGAACGAGGGGGCTATGGCTACACCTTC	CASSEERGGYGYTF
TRBD1	TRBV5-6	TRBJ2-4	.	TGTGCCAGCACGCCGACGGGACAGGGGAAAAACATTCAGTACTTC	CASTPTGQGKNIQYF
.	TRBV4-2	TRBJ2-5	.	TGTGCCAGCAGCCAGGCCGGTTTACCGGAGACCCAGTACTTC	CASSQAGLPETQYF
.	TRBV6-1	TRBJ1-5	.	TGTGCCAGCAGTGATCGGTTCTCCCGGCTTCGAAGCAATCAGCCCCAGCATTTT	CASSDRFSRLRSNQPQHF
.	TRBV10-1	TRBJ1-5	few	TGCGCCAGCAGTGAGTCGGGGTGGCAGCCCCAGCATTTT	CASSESGWQPQHF
.	TRBV6-5	TRBJ2-7	.	TGTGCCAGCAACCCTTCGGGACATACCTACGAGCAGTACTTC	CASNPSGHTYEQYF
TRBD1	TRBV6-1	TRBJ2-1	.	TGTGCCAGCAGGATACAGGGGGCAGGCTACAATGAGCAGTTCTTC	CASRIQGAGYNEQFF
.	TRBV11-2	TRBJ2-4	.	TGTGCCAGCAGCTTATTTGCGGTCAGGATGGACATTCAGTACTTC	CASSLFAVRMDIQYF
TRBD1	TRBV5-4	TRBJ1-2	.	TGTGCCAGCAGCCGATCTCTCAACAGGGGGCAGGGCTACACCTTC	CASSRSLNRGQGYTF
.	TRBV19	TRBJ1-5	.	TGTGCCAGTAGCCCCTTGGCGGACAGCAATCAGCCCCAGCATTTT	CASSPLADSNQPQHF
.	TRBV5-1	TRBJ1-5	.	TGCGCCAGCAGCTTGTCGGGGACTAGCAATCAGCCCCAGCATTTT	CASSLSGTSNQPQHF
TRBD1	TRBV27	TRBJ1-3	.	TGTGCCAGCAGTTCCGGACAGGGAATCTCTGGAAACACCATATATTTT	CASSSGQGISGNTIYF